This T cell receptor beta chain appears in the sequencing data of a study of blood T cell repertoires in COVID-19. On the study more broadly: Samples representing acute and convalescent COVID-19 were sourced from the United States, Italy and Spain.

The J segment lost 3 bases and the V segment lost 3 bases, leaving 2 bases of the junction unmatched. The CDR3 sequence is 14 residues long. Per the germline V gene, CDR1 is KGHSH and CDR2 is LQKENI. As originally analysed: Researchers report that nucleated cell counts were estimated from reference gene primer amplification. The data were produced by immunoSEQ multiplex PCR, yet TCRdb's version contains in-frame clones alone and is incomplete. The V and J calls and the clone size are those of that table, but D and trimming were determined from the DNA. The sample lists around 300,000 clones, about nine tenths occurring once. Recruits, aged roughly 18 to 100 years, lived in 20 to 30 US areas. Participant-given clinical history determined each cohort assignment.

V usage is TRBV18 and J usage is TRBJ2-7; 10 nucleotides agree with TRBD2. Sequenced input: PBMCs or T cells enriched from blood (not recorded which). The sequence came from a woman in her forties who had recovered from COVID-19. CDR3 sequence reads: CASSPLAGDYEQYF. The CDR3 DNA follows: TGTGCCAGCTCACCCCTAGCGGGAGACTACGAGCAGTACTTC.